This note documents a single T cell receptor beta chain sequence. Its antigen is still unknown. The sample comes from a study of cytomegalovirus exposure and HLA in healthy donors. This PCR relied on a set of 60 Vbeta primers and 13 Jbeta primers. In the original processing: The authors later counted 65 million to 80 million unique TCR beta chains, roughly 11 million of them shared. Sequenced by immunoSEQ multiplex PCR; TCRdb stores in-frame clones only, minus some. V, J and clone size reflect that table, while D and trimming were determined from the DNA. The profile shows over 150,000 clones, more than 75% of them singletons. This CDR3 is 21 amino acids long. Study-wide points: Presence/absence comparisons presumed near-even sequencing depth among donors. Among CMV-associated TCR beta chains, most appeared HLA-restricted in a later analysis. Solely CMV serostatus was available to characterize immune exposure.

Sequencing input: PBMCs. V gene TRBV21-1 combines with J gene TRBJ2-1; the table calls TRBD2, which could not be checked here. TRBV21-1 is marked as a pseudogene. The source of this sequence is a man between 18 and 35 years old in good health and CMV-seropositive. CDR3 sequence reads: CASSKGSSGRVPLRSYNEQFF. The DNA of the CDR3 is TGTGCCAGCAGCAAAGGATCTAGCGGGAGGGTACCCTTGAGATCCTACAATGAGCAGTTCTTC.